The entry below describes one T cell receptor (beta chain). This entry comes from a study of shared clonotypes between healthy human individuals. V lost 8 bases to trimming and J lost 7 bases; unmatched junction nucleotides: 7. The CDR3 contains 13 residues. CDR1 LNHNV and CDR2 YYDKDF come from the germline V gene (reference sequence). Using immunoSEQ multiplex PCR, the repertoire was profiled, and TCRdb retains in-frame clones only, with some absent. The table has around 1.6 million clones, around 98% seen once. Sequencing input: naive CD4+ T cells sorted from blood. Subset: CD45RA+ positively selected. The TCR comes from a man aged 25-45 years in good health. V is TRBV15 and J is TRBJ2-1; 8 bases line up with TRBD2. CDR3 sequence: CATSPGGWNEQFF. In DNA form, the CDR3 reads TGTGCCACCTCGCCGGGAGGGTGGAATGAGCAGTTCTTC.